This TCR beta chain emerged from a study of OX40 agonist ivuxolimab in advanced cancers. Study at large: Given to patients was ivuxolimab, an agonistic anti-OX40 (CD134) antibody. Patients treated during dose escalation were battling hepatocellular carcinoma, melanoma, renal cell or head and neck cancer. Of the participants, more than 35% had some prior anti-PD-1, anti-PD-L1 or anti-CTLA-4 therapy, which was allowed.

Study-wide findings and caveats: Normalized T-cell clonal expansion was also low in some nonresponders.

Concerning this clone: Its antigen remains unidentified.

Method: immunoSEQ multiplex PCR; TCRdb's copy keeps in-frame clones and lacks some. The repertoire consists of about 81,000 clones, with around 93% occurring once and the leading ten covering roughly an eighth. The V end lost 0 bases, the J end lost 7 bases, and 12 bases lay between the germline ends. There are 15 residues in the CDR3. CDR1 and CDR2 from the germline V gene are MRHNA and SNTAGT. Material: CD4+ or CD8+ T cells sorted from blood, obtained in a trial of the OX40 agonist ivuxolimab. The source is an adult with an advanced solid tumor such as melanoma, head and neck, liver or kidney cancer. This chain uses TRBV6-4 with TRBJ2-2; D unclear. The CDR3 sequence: CASSDSGDEYGELFF. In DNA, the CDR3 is TGTGCCAGCAGTGACTCAGGAGATGAGTACGGGGAGCTGTTTTTT.